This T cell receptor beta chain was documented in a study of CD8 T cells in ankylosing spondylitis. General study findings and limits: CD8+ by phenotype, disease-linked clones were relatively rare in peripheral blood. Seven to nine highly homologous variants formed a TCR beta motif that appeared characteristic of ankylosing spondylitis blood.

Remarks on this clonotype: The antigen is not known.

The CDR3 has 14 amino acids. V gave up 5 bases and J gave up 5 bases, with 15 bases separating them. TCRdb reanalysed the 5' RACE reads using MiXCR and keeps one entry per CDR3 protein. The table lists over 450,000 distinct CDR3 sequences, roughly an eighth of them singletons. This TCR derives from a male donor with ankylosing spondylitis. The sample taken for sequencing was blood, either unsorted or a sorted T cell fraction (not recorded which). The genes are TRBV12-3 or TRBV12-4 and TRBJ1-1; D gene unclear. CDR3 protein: CASSPSSRETEAFF. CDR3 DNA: TGTGCCAGCAGTCCCTCGAGTCGGGAAACTGAAGCTTTCTTT.